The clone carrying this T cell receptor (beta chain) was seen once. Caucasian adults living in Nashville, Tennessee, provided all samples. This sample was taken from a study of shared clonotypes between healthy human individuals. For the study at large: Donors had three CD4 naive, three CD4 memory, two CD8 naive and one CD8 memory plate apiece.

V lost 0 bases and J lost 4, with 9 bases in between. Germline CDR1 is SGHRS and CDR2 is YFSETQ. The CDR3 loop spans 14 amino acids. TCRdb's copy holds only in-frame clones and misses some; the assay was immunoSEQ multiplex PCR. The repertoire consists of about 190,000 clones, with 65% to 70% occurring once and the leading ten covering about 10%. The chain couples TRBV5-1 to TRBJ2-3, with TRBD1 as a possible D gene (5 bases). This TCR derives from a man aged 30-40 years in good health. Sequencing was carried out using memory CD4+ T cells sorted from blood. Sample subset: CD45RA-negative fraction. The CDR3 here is CASSLGQSADTQYF. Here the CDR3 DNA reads TGCGCCAGCAGCTTGGGACAGTCCGCAGATACGCAGTATTTT.